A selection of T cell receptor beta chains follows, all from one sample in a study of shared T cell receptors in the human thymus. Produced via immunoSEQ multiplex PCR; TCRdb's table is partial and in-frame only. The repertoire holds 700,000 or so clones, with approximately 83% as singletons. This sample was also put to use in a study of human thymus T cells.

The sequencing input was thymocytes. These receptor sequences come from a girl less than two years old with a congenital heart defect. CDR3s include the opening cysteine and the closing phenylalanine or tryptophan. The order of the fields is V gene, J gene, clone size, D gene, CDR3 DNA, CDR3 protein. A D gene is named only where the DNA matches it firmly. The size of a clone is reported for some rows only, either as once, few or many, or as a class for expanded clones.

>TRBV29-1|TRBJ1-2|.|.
TGCAGCGTTGGGGCAGTCGATGGCTACACCTTC
CSVGAVDGYTF
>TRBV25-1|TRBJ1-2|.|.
TGTGCCAGCCGGGCGGGGTTATCTAACTATGGCTACACCTTC
CASRAGLSNYGYTF
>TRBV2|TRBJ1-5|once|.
TGTGCCAGCAGTGAACAGGTGCAGGGGATGAGTGTGGGCAATCAGCCCCAGCATTTT
CASSEQVQGMSVGNQPQHF
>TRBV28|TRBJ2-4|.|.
TGTGCCAGCGGGGGACTCCTTAGCCGGAACATTCAGTACTTC
CASGGLLSRNIQYF
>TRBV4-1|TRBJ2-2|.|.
TGCGCCAGCAGCCAAGATCCGCCAGGGGATGGGCACACCGGGGAGCTGTTTTTT
CASSQDPPGDGHTGELFF
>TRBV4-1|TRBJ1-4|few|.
TGCGCCAGCAGCCCCGGGGACTACATACGTGGAAAACTGTTTTTT
CASSPGDYIRGKLFF
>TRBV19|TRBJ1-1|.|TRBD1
TGTGCCAGTAGTCCCTCTGGACAGGGGGCGGACACTGAAGCTTTCTTT
CASSPSGQGADTEAFF
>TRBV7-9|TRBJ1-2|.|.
TGTGCCAGCAGCTTCGGACAGAACTTCTATGGCTACACCTTC
CASSFGQNFYGYTF
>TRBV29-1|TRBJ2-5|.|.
TGCAGCGTATGTGTCGAAACATGGGATCGTCGGGACACCCGTTTCGGGACCCAGTACTTC
CSVCVETWDRRDTRFGTQYF
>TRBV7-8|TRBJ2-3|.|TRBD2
TGTGCCAGCAGCTTATCCTCGACGCGCGGGGGGCGGAACACAGATACGCAGTATTTT
CASSLSSTRGGRNTDTQYF
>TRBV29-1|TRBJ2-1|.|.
TGCAGCGTTGAAGGGACCGGGAACAATGAGCAGTTCTTC
CSVEGTGNNEQFF
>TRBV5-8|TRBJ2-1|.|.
TGTGCCAGCAGTCGGGGTAGCTCCTACAATGAGCAGTTCTTC
CASSRGSSYNEQFF
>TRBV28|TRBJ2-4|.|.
TGTGCCAGCAGTTTAGATTGGTTGCAGGCAGACGCCTTGGGGGGACTAGCCAAAAACATTCAGTACTTC
CASSLDWLQADALGGLAKNIQYF
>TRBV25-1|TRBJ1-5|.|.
TGTGCCAGCAGTGACTTCAATCAGCCCCAGCATTTT
CASSDFNQPQHF
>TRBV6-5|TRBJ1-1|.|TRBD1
TGTGCCAGCAGTTCTTACAGGGGTCTTGAAGCTTTCTTT
CASSSYRGLEAFF
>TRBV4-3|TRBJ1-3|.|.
TGCGCCAGCAGCCAGATCCGTACAGGAAAGGGATCCAACTCTGGAAACACCATATATTTT
CASSQIRTGKGSNSGNTIYF
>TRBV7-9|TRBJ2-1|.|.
TGTGCCAGCAGCCCGGAGAGGGGGGGGGCGCACAATGAGCAGTTCTTC
CASSPERGGAHNEQFF
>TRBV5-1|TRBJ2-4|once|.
TGCGCCAGCAGCAGCTCACGGGGGTTAGCCAAAAACATTCAGTACTTC
CASSSSRGLAKNIQYF
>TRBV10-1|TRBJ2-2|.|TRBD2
TGCGCCAGCAGTGAGTCCCCGGGGGGGGTTACCGGGGAGCTGTTTTTT
CASSESPGGVTGELFF
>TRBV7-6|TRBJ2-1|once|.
TGTGCCAGCAGCTTATACCCAGGGGTATACCACAATGAGCAGTTCTTC
CASSLYPGVYHNEQFF
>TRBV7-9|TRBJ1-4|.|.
TGTGCCAGCAGCTTAGCCTCAAGACAGGTACTTAATGAAAAACTGTTTTTT
CASSLASRQVLNEKLFF
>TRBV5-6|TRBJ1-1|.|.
TGTGCCAGCAGCTCGCCGGGATCTCTTCTAATCCCTGAAGCTTTCTTT
CASSSPGSLLIPEAFF
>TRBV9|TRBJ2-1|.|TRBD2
TGTGCCAGCAGCTTCGGGACTAGCGGGGGGGATGAGCAGTTCTTC
CASSFGTSGGDEQFF
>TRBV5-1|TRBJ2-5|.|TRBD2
TGCGCCAGCAGCCTCGGACTAGCGGGGGCCACTAAAGAGACCCAGTACTTC
CASSLGLAGATKETQYF
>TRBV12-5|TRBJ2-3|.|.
TGTGCTAGTGGTTTGGTGTCCCTGGGGCAGACTAGCACAGATACGCAGTATTTT
CASGLVSLGQTSTDTQYF
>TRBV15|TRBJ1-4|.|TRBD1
TGTGCCACCATCCGACAGGGGAGGGGTGAAAAACTGTTTTTT
CATIRQGRGEKLFF
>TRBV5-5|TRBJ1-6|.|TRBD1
TGTGCCAGCAGCCCTCACAGGGACAGCTCCTATAATTCACCCCTCCACTTT
CASSPHRDSSYNSPLHF
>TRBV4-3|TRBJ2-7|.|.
TGCGCCAGCAGCCAAGGGACAGTCATCTACGAGCAGTACTTC
CASSQGTVIYEQYF
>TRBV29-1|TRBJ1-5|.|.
TGCAGCGTTTTGACTGGTAATAGCAATCAGCCCCAGCATTTT
CSVLTGNSNQPQHF
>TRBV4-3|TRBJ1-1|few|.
TGCGCCAGCAGCCCTATCAGTACGGGACTTACGGCGGGCACTGAAGCTTTCTTT
CASSPISTGLTAGTEAFF
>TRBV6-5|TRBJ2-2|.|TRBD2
TGTGCCAGCAGTGCACGGGGGGGCGTTCCCGGGGAGCTGTTTTTT
CASSARGGVPGELFF
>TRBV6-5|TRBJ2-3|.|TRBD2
TGTGCCACCAAGACTAGCGGGGGGCCGGGAGATACGCAGTATTTT
CATKTSGGPGDTQYF
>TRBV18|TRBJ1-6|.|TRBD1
TGTGCCAGCTCACCGACGCAGAGAAGGACAGGGCCTTCCTATAATTCACCCCTCCACTTT
CASSPTQRRTGPSYNSPLHF
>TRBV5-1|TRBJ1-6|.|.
TGCGCCAGCAGCTTGGCCGAGTCGGGGGGCTCCGCCTATAATTCACCCCTCCACTTT
CASSLAESGGSAYNSPLHF
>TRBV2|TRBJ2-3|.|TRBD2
TGTGCCAGCGGAAAGGGACATCCGACTAGCGGGAGCACAGATACGCAGTATTTT
CASGKGHPTSGSTDTQYF
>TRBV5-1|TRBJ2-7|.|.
TGCGCCAGCAGCTTAACAGGAGTCCTGCGGTACGAGCAGTACTTC
CASSLTGVLRYEQYF
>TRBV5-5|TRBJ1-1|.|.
TGTGCCAGCAGCTTGTTCCCAGGGCCCATGAACACTGAAGCTTTCTTT
CASSLFPGPMNTEAFF
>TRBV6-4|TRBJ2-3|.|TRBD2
TGTGCCAGCAGTAGAACTAGCGGGCGAGTAACGCAGTATTTT
CASSRTSGRVTQYF
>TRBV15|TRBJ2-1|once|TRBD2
TGTGCCACCAGCACCAGCGGACTAGCGGGGGCTTACAATGAGCAGTTCTTC
CATSTSGLAGAYNEQFF
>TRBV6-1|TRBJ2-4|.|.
TGTGCCAGCAGTGTCGGGGGACCCAAAAACATTCAGTACTTC
CASSVGGPKNIQYF
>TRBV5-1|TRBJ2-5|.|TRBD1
TGCGCCAGCAGTCCCGGGACAGAAAAAGAGACCCAGTACTTC
CASSPGTEKETQYF
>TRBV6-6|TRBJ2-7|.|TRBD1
TGTGCCAGCAGTCCAGGGGGTTGGGACTACGAGCAGTACTTC
CASSPGGWDYEQYF
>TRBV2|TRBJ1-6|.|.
TGTGCCAGCAGTATCGGGTCCCTCCACTTT
CASSIGSLHF